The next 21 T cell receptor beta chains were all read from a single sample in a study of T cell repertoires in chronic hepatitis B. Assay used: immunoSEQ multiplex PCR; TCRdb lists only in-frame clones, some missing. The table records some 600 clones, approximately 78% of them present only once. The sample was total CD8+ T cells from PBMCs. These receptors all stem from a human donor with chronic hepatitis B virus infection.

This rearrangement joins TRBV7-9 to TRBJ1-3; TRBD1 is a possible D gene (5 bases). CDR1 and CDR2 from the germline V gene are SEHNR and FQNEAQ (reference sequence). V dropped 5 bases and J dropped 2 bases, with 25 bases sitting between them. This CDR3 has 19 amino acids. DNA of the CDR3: TGTGCCAGCAGCCCCCCGCAGGAGCTCAGGGTTCTTCCTGGAAACACCATATATTTT. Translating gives CASSPPQELRVLPGNTIYF.

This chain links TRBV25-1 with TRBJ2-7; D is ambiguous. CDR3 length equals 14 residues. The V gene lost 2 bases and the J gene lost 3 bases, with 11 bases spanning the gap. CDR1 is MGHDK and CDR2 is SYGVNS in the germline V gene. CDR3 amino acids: CASSELIGGYEQYF. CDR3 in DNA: TGTGCCAGCAGTGAACTCATTGGTGGCTACGAGCAGTACTTC.

The CDR3 loop is CASSLDGHQNTEAFF. The CDR3 region has the DNA TGTGCCAGCAGCTTAGACGGACACCAGAACACTGAAGCTTTCTTT. J is TRBJ1-1 and V is TRBV7-2; a possible D gene is TRBD1 (5 bases). Germline CDR1 SGHTA, CDR2 FQGNSA. V lost 1 base and J lost 1, with 10 bases in between. The CDR3 totals 15 residues.

The CDR3 DNA follows: TGCAGCGTCACTCGGGACGGATTTAGCACAGATACGCAGTATTTT. It is translated as CSVTRDGFSTDTQYF. The V and J genes are TRBV29-1 and TRBJ2-3, with D perhaps given as TRBD1 or TRBD2 (5 bases each). The CDR3 totals 15 residues. Trimming took off 6 bases at V and 0 bases at J, with 16 bases between the two ends. The germline V gene encodes CDR1 SQVTM and CDR2 ANQGSEA.

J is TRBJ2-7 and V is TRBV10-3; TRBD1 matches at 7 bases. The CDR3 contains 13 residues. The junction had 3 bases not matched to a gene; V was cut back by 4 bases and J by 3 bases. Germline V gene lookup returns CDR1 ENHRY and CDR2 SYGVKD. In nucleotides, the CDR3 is TGTGCCATCAGTGGGCAGGGGGACTACGAGCAGTACTTC. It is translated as CAISGQGDYEQYF.

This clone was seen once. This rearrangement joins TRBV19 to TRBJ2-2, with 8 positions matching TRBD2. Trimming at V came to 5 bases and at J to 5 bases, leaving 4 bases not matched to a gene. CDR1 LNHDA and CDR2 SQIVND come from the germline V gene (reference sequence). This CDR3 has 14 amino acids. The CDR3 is CASSPSGGTGELFF. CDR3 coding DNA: TGTGCCAGTAGTCCCTCGGGAGGGACCGGGGAGCTGTTTTTT.

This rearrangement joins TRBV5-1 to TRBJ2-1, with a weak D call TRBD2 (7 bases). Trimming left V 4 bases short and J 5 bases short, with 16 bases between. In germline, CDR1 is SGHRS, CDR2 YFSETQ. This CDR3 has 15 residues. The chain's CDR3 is CASSRGAGLNNEQFF. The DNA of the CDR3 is TGCGCCAGCAGCCGGGGGGCAGGGTTAAACAATGAGCAGTTCTTC.

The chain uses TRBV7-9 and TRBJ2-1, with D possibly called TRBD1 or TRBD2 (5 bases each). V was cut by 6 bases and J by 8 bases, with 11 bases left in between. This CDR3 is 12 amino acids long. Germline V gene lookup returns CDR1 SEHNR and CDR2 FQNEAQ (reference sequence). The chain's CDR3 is CASSLGADEQFF. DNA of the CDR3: TGTGCCAGCAGTCTCGGGGCCGATGAGCAGTTCTTC.

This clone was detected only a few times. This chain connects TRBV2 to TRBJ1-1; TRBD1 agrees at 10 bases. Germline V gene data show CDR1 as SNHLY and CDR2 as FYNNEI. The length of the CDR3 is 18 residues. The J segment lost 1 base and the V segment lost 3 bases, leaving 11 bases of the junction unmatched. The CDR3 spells CASSEGTGVPIRNTEAFF. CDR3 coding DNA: TGTGCCAGCAGTGAGGGGACAGGGGTACCTATAAGGAACACTGAAGCTTTCTTT.

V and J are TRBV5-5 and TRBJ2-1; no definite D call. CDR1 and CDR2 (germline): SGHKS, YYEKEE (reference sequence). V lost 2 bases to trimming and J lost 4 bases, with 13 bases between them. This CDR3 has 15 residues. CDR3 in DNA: TGTGCCAGCAGCTTAGCAGCAACCTTGTACAATGAGCAGTTCTTC. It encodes CASSLAATLYNEQFF.

CDR3 residues: CASSLALDVSYEQYF. DNA of the CDR3: TGTGCCAGCAGCTTAGCACTTGACGTATCCTACGAGCAGTACTTC. The genes are TRBV7-9 and TRBJ2-7; no clear D. From germline, CDR1 is SEHNR and CDR2 FQNEAQ (reference sequence). V dropped 0 bases and J dropped 1 base, with 10 bases sitting between them. This CDR3 is 15 amino acids long. The variable domain in full, completed from reference TRBV7-9 and TRBJ2-7, reads DTGVSQNPRHKITKRGQNVTFRCDPISEHNRLYWYRQTLGQGPEFLTYFQNEAQLEKSRLLSDRFSAERPKGSFSTLEIQRTEQGDSAMYLCASSLALDVSYEQYFGPGTRLTVT.

The CDR3 here is CASSSTFVGAQNTGELFF. The DNA for the CDR3 is TGTGCCAGCAGCTCGACTTTTGTGGGCGCCCAGAACACCGGGGAGCTGTTTTTT. The chain is built from TRBV7-9 and TRBJ2-2, with D hard to call. V dropped 4 bases and J dropped 1 base, with 19 bases sitting between them. Germline V gene sequence: CDR1 SEHNR, CDR2 FQNEAQ (reference sequence). The CDR3 loop spans 18 amino acids.

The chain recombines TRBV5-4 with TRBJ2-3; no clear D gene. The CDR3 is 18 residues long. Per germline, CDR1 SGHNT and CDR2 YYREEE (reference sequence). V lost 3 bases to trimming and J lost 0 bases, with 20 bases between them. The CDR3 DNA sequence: TGTGCCAGCAGCTCCCTACTGACGGAATACCTAAGCACAGATACGCAGTATTTT. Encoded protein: CASSSLLTEYLSTDTQYF.

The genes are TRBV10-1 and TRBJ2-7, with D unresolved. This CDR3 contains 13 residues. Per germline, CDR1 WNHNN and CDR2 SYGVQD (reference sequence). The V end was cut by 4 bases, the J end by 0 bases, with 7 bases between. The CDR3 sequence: CASSGTSSYEQYF. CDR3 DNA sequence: TGCGCCAGCAGTGGAACAAGCTCCTACGAGCAGTACTTC.

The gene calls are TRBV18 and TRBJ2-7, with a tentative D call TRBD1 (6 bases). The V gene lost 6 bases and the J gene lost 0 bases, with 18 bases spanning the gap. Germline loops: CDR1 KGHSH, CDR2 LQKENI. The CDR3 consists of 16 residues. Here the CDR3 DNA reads TGTGCCAGCTCGAACCCGCTTGACAGGAGCTCCTACGAGCAGTACTTC. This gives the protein CASSNPLDRSSYEQYF. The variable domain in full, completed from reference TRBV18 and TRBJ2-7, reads NAGVMQNPRHLVRRRGQEARLRCSPMKGHSHVYWYRQLPEEGLKFMVYLQKENIIDESGMPKERFSAEFPKEGPSILRIQQVVRGDSAAYFCASSNPLDRSSYEQYFGPGTRLTVT.

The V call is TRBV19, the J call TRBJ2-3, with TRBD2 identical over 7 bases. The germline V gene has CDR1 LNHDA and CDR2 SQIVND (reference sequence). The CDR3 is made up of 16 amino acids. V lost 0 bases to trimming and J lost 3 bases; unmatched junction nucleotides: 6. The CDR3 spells CASSIDRLAETDTQYF. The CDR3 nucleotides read TGTGCCAGTAGTATAGATCGGCTAGCGGAGACAGATACGCAGTATTTT.

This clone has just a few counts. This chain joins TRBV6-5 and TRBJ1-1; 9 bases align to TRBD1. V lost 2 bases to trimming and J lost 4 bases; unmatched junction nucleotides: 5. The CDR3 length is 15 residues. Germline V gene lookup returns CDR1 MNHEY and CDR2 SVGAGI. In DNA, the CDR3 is TGTGCCAGCAGTTACCTCACAGGGGGCTTCACTGAAGCTTTCTTT. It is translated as CASSYLTGGFTEAFF.

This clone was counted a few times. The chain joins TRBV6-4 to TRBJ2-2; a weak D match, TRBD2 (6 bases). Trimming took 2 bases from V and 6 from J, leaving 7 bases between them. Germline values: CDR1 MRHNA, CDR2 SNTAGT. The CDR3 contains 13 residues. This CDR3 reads CASSDREAGELFF. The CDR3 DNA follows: TGTGCCAGCAGTGACAGGGAGGCCGGGGAGCTGTTTTTT.

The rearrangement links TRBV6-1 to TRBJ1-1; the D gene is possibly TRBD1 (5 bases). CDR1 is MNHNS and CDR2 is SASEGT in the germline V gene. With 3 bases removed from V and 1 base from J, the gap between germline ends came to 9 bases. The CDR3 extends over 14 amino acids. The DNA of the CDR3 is TGTGCCAGCAGTGACAGGGATGAGAACACTGAAGCTTTCTTT. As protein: CASSDRDENTEAFF.

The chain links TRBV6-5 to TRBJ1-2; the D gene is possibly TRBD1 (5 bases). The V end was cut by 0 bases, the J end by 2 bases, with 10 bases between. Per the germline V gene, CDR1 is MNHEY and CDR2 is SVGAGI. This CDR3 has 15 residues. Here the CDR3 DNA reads TGTGCCAGCAGTTACTCGATGGCAGGGAACTATGGCTACACCTTC. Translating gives CASSYSMAGNYGYTF.

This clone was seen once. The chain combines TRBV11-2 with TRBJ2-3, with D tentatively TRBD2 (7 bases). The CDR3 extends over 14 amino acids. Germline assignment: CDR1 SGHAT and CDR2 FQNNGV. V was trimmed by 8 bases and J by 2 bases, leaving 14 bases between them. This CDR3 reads CASSSGDYTDTQYF. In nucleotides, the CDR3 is TGTGCCAGCTCCTCAGGGGACTACACAGATACGCAGTATTTT. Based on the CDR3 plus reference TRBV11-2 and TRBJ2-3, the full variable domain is EAGVAQSPRYKIIEKRQSVAFWCNPISGHATLYWYQQILGQGPKLLIQFQNNGVVDDSQLPKDRFSAERLKGVDSTLKIQPAKLEDSAVYLCASSSGDYTDTQYFGPGTRLTVL.